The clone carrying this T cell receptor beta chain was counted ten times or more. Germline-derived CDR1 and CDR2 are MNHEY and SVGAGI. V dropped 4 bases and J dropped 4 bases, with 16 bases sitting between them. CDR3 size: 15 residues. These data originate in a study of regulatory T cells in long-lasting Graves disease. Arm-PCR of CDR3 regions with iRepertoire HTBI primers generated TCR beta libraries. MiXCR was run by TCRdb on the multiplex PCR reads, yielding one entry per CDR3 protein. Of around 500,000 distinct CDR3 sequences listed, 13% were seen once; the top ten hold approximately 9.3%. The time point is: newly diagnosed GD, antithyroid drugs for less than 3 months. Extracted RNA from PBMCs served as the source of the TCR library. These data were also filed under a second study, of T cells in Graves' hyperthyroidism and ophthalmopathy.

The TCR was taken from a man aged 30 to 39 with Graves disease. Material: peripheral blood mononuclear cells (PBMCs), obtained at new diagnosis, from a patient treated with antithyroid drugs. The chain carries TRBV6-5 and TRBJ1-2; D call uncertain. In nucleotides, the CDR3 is TGTGCCAGCAGTTCGACTAGCTCCCTTGGCTATGGCTACACCTTC. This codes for CASSSTSSLGYGYTF.